This T cell receptor (beta chain) comes out of a study of blood T cell repertoires in COVID-19. Study summary: Acute and convalescent COVID-19 samples came from the United States, Italy and Spain. Sources were T cells, B-cell-depleted T cells, or PBMCs; the material itself was cDNA or gDNA.

Germline-derived CDR1 and CDR2 are SGHKS and YYEKEE (reference sequence). With 2 bases removed from V and 6 bases from J, the gap between germline ends came to 19 bases. The CDR3 runs to 16 residues. Source study methods: Amplified reference gene primers provided the basis for estimating nucleated cell counts. Here immunoSEQ multiplex PCR was the method, and the copy in TCRdb shows in-frame clones only, minus some. V and J calls and clone size are as listed in that table; D and trimming were resolved from the DNA. The repertoire includes around 130,000 clones, 85% to 90% of them detected once, and about 11% sits in the top ten.

The origin of this receptor is a woman of 80 years or more with acute or convalescent COVID-19. Material: peripheral blood. This chain uses TRBV5-5 with TRBJ2-3; a weak D match, TRBD2 (6 bases). CDR3 DNA sequence: TGTGCCAGCAGCTTTTATCCCGGGGGTTTTACGGATACGCAGTATTTT. This sequence encodes CASSFYPGGFTDTQYF.